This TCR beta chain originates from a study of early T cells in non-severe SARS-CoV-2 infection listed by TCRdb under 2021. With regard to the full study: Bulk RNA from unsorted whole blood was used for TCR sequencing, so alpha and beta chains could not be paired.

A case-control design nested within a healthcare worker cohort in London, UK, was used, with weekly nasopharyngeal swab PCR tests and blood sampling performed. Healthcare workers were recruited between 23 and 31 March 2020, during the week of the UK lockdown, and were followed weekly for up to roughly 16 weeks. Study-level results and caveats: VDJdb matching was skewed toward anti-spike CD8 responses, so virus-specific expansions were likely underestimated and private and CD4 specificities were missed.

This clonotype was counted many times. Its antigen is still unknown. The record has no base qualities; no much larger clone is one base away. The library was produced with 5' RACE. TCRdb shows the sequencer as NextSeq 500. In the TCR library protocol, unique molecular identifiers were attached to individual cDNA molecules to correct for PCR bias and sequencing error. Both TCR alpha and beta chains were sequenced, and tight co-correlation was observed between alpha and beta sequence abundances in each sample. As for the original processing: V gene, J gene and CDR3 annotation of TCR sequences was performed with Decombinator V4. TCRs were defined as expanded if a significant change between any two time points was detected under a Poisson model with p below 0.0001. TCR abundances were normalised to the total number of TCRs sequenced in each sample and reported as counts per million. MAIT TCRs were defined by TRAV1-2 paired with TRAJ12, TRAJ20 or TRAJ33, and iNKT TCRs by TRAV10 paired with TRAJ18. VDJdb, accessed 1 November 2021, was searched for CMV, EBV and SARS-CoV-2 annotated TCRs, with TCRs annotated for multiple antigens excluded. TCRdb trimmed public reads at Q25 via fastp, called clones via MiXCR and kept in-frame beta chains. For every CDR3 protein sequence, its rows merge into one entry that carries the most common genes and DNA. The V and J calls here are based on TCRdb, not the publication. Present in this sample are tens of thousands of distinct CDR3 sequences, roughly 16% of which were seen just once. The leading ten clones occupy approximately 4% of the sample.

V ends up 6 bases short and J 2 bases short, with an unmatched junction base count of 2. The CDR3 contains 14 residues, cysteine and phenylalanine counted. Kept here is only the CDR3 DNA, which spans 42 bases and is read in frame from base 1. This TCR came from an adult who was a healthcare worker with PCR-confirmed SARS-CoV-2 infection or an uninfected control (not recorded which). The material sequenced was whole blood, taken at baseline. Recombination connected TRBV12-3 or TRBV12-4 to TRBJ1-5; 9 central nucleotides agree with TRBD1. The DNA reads TGTGCCAGCAGCTGGACAGGGGGCAATCAGCCCCAGCATTTT. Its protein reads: CASSWTGGNQPQHF.